This T cell receptor (beta chain) appears in the sequencing data of a study of cytomegalovirus exposure and HLA in healthy donors. Both 60 Vbeta primers and 13 Jbeta primers went into the PCR. Produced via immunoSEQ multiplex PCR; TCRdb's table is partial and in-frame only. Among roughly 140,000 clones listed, 75% to 80% were seen once. The trim removed 0 bases at V and 5 bases at J, leaving 6 bases unmatched. Germline V gene lookup returns CDR1 SGHRS and CDR2 YFSETQ. The CDR3 has 16 amino acids. The specimen was PBMCs. The receptor was isolated from a male donor in good health and CMV-seronegative. V is TRBV5-1 and J is TRBJ2-2, with TRBD2 identical over 8 bases. The CDR3 here is CASSLVPAGVTGELFF. The CDR3 DNA is TGCGCCAGCAGCTTGGTTCCAGCGGGAGTTACCGGGGAGCTGTTTTTT.